This T cell receptor (beta chain) was obtained from a study of a mutant IDH1 vaccine in newly diagnosed glioma. Across the whole study: Therapy received beforehand was radiotherapy, temozolomide, or both, with most patients given both.

Repertoires were generated with immunoSEQ multiplex PCR, while TCRdb's copy carries only in-frame clones and drops some. The sample lists 40,000 or so clones; around nine tenths were seen once. V lost 0 bases, J lost 0 bases, and 4 bases lay in between. Germline V CDR1 and CDR2: SGHRS, YFSETQ. The CDR3 totals 14 residues. Time point indicated: baseline, week 1 (first vaccination visit). This sample's treatment: pre-vaccination baseline after standard-of-care therapy. Astrocytomas that were new, WHO grade 3 or 4, IDH1-mutant and ATRX-lost were present in the donors. The sequence derives from a man in his late teens or twenties with glioma. This chain connects TRBV5-1 to TRBJ1-5; D gene unclear. The source material was PBMCs, sampled from a glioma patient treated with radiotherapy, temozolomide or both. As DNA, the CDR3 is TGCGCCAGCAGCTTGGACAGTAGCAATCAGCCCCAGCATTTT. It translates to CASSLDSSNQPQHF. The whole variable domain, filled in from reference TRBV5-1 and TRBJ1-5, reads KAGVTQTPRYLIKTRGQQVTLSCSPISGHRSVSWYQQTPGQGLQFLFEYFSETQRNKGNFPGRFSGRQFSNSRSEMNVSTLELGDSALYLCASSLDSSNQPQHFGDGTRLSIL.